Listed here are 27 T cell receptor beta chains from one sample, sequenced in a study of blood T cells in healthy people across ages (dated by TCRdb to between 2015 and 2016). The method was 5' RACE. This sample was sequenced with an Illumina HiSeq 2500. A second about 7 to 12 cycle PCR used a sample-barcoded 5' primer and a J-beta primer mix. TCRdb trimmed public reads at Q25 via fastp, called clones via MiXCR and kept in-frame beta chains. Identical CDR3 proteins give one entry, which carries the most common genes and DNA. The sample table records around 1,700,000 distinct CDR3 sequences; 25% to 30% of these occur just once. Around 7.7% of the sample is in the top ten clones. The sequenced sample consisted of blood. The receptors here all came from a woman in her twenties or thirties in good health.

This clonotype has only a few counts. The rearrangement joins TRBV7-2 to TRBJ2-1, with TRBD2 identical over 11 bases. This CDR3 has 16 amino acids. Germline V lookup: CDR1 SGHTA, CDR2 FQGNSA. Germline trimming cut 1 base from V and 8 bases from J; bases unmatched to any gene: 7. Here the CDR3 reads CASSLELAGVSDEQFF. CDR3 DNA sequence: TGTGCCAGCAGCTTAGAACTAGCGGGAGTGTCGGATGAGCAGTTCTTC.

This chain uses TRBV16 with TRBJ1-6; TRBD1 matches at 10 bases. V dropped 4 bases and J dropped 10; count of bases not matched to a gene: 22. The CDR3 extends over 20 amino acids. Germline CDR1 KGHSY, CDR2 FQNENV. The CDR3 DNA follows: TGTGCCAGCAGCCCGCAACACCCGGGACAGGGGAAATCGGAAAGATCACCCCTCCACTTT. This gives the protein CASSPQHPGQGKSERSPLHF.

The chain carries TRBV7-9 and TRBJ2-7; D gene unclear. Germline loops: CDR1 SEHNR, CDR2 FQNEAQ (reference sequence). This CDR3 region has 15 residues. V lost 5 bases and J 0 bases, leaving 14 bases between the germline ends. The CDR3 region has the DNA TGTGCCAGCAGCCCCCCTGGGCGGTTCTCCTACGAGCAGTACTTC. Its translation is CASSPPGRFSYEQYF.

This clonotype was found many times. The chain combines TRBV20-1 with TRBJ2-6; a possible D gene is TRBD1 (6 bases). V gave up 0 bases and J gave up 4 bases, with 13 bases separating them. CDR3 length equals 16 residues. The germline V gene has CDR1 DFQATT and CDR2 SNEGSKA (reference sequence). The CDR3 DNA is TGCAGTGCTAGAGATGGTGGGGGCAACGGGGCCAACGTCCTGACTTTC. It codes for CSARDGGGNGANVLTF.

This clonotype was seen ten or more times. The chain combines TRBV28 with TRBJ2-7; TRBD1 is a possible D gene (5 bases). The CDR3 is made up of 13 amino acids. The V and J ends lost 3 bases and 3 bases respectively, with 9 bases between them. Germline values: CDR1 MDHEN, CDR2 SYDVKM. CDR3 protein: CASSFDRYYEQYF. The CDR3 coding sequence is TGTGCCAGCAGTTTCGACAGATACTACGAGCAGTACTTC.

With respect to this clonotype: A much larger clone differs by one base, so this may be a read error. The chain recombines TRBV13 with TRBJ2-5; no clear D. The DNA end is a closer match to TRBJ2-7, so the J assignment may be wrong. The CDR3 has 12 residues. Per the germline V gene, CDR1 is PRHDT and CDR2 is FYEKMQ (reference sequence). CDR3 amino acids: CASSFQCDEQYF. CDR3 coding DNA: TGTGCCAGCAGTTTCCAGTGTGACGAGCAGTACTTC.

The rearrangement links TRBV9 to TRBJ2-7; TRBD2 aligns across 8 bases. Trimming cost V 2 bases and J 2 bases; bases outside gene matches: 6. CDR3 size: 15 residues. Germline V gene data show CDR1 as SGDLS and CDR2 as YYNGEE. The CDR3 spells CASSVDGGETYEQYF. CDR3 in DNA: TGTGCCAGCAGCGTTGACGGGGGGGAAACCTACGAGCAGTACTTC.

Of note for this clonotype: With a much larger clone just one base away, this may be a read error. The CDR3: CASSLELAGASLYF. In DNA, the CDR3 is TGTGCCAGCAGCTTAGAACTAGCGGGGGCGTCCCTGTACTTC. The chain couples TRBV7-2 to TRBJ2-5; 11 bases fit TRBD2. The germline CDR1 and CDR2 sequences are SGHTA and FQGNSA. V gave up 1 base and J gave up 13 bases; unmatched junction bases: 8. The CDR3 has 14 amino acids. Together with reference TRBV7-2 and TRBJ2-5, the CDR3 gives the full variable domain: GAGVSQSPSNKVTEKGKDVELRCDPISGHTALYWYRQSLGQGLEFLIYFQGNSAPDKSGLPSDRFSAERTGGSVSTLTIQRTQQEDSAVYLCASSLELAGASLYFGPGTRLLVL.

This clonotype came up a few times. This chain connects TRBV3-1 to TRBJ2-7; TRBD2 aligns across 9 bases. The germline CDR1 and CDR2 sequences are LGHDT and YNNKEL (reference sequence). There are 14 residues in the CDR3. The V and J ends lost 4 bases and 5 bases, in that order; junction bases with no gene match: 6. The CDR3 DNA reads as TGTGCCAGCAGCCCAAGCGGGGGGCGCAACGAGCAGTACTTC. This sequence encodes CASSPSGGRNEQYF.

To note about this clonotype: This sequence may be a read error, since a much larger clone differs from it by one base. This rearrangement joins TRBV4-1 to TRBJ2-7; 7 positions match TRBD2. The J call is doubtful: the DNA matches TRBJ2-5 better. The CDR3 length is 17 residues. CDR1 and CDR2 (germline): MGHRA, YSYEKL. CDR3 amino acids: CTSSQDEGGRNAETQYF. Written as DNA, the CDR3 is TGCACCAGCAGCCAAGATGAGGGAGGGAGGAATGCGGAGACCCAGTACTTC.

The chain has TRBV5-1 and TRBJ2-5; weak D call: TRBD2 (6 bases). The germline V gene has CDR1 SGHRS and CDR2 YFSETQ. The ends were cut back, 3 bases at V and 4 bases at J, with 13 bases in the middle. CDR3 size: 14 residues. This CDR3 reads CASSWIGRRETQYF. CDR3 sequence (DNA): TGCGCCAGCAGCTGGATAGGGAGGCGAGAGACCCAGTACTTC.

The CDR3 nucleotides read TGCGCCAGCAGCTCCATCCCGGGACGCGAGCAGTACTTC. Amino acid sequence: CASSSIPGREQYF. This sequence joins TRBV5-1 and TRBJ2-7; the D gene could be TRBD1 or TRBD2 (5 bases each). Germline V gene data show CDR1 as SGHRS and CDR2 as YFSETQ. The V gene lost 3 bases and the J gene lost 6 bases, with 13 bases spanning the gap. The CDR3 sequence is 13 residues long.

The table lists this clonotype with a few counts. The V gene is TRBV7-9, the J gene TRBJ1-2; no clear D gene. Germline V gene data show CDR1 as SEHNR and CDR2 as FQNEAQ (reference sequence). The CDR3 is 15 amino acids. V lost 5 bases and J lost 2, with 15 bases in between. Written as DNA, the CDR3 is TGTGCCAGCAGCCCACTCCGGGGTTTCAACTATGGCTACACCTTC. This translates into CASSPLRGFNYGYTF.

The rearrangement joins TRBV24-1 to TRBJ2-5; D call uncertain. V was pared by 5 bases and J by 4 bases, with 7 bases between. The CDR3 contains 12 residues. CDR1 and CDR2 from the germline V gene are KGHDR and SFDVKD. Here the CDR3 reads CATSVLGETQYF. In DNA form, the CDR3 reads TGTGCCACCAGTGTCCTCGGAGAGACCCAGTACTTC.

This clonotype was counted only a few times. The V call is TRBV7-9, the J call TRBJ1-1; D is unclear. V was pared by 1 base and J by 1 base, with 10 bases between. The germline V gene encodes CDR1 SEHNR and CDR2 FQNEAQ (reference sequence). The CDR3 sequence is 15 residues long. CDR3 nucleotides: TGTGCCAGCAGCTTAGATGTTTTGACGAACACTGAAGCTTTCTTT. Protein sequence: CASSLDVLTNTEAFF.

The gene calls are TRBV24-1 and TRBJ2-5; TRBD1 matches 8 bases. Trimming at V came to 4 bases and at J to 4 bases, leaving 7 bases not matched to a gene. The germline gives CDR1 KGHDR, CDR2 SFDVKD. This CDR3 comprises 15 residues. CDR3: CATSDRDRGGETQYF. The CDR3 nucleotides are TGTGCCACCAGTGACCGTGACAGGGGCGGAGAGACCCAGTACTTC.

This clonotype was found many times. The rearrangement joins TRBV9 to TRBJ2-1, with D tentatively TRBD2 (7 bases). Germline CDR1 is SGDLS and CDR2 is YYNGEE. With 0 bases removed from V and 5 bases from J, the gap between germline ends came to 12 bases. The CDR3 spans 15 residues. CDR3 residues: CASSVGRGADNEQFF. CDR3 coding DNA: TGTGCCAGCAGCGTAGGTCGGGGGGCGGACAATGAGCAGTTCTTC.

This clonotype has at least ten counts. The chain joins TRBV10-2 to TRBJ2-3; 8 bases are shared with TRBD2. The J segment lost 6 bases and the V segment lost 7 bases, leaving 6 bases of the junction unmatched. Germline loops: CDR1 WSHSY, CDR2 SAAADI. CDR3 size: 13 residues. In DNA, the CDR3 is TGCGCCAGCATTGGACTAGCTGTGGATACGCAGTATTTT. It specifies CASIGLAVDTQYF.

CDR3 DNA: TGTGCCAGCAGCCCAGACAGGGGAGAACATCTAAATACGCAGTATTTT. Its protein product is CASSPDRGEHLNTQYF. The chain couples TRBV7-9 to TRBJ2-3, with 8 bases aligning to TRBD1. V trimming: 5 bases; J trimming: 7 bases; junction bases outside the gene matches: 14. This CDR3 has 16 residues. Germline loops: CDR1 SEHNR, CDR2 FQNEAQ (reference sequence).

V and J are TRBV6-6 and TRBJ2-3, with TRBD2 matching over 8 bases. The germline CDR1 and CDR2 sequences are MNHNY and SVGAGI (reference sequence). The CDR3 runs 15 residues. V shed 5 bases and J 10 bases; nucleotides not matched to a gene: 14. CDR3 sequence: CASSQPPNGGDAQYF. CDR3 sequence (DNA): TGTGCCAGCAGTCAACCCCCTAACGGGGGGGATGCGCAGTATTTT.

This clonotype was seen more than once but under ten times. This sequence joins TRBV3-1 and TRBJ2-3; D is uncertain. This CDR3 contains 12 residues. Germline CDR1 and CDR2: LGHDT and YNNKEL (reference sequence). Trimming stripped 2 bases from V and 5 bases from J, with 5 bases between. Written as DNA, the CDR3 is TGTGCCAGCAGCCAATACGGAGATACGCAGTATTTT. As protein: CASSQYGDTQYF.

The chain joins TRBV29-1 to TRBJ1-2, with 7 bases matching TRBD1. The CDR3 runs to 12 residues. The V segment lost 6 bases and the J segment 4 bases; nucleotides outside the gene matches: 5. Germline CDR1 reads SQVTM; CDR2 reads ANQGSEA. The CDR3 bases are TGCAGCGTAAGACAGGGTGGCTATGGCTACACCTTC. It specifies CSVRQGGYGYTF.

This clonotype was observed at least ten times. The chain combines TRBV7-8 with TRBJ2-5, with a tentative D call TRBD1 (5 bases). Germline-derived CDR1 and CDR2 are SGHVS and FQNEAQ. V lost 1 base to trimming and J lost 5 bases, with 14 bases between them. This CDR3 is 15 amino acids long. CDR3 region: CASSLGPLRAETQYF. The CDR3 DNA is TGTGCCAGCAGCTTAGGACCGCTCAGGGCTGAGACCCAGTACTTC.

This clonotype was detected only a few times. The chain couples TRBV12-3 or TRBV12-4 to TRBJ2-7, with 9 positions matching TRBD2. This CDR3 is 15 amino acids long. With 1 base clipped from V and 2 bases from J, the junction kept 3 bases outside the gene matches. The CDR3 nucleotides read TGTGCCAGCAGTTTAGTCGTAGCGGGAGCCTACGAGCAGTACTTC. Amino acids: CASSLVVAGAYEQYF.

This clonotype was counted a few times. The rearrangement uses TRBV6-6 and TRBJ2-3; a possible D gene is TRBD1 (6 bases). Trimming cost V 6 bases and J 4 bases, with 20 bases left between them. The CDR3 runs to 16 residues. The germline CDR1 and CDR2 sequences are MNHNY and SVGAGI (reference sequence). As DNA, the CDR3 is TGTGCCAGCAGCTACCCACCCGAAAACAGGGCAGATACGCAGTATTTT. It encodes CASSYPPENRADTQYF.

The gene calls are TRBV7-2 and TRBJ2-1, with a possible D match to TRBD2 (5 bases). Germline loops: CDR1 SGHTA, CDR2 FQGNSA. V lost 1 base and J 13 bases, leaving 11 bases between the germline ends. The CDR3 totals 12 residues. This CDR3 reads CASSLVLGAQFF. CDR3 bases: TGTGCCAGCAGCTTAGTCTTGGGAGCCCAGTTCTTC.

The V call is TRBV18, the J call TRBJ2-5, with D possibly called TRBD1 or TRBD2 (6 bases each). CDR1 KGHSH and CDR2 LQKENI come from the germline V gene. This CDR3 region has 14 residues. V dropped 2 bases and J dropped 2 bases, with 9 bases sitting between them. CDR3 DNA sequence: TGTGCCAGCTCACCAATAGGGGGGCAAGAGACCCAGTACTTC. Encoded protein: CASSPIGGQETQYF.